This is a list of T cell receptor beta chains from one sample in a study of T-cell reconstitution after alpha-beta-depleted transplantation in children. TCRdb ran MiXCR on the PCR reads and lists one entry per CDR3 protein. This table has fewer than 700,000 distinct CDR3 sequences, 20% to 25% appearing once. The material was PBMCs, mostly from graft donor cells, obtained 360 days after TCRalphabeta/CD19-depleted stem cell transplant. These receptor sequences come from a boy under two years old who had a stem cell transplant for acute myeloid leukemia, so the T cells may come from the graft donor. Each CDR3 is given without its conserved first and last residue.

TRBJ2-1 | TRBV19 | ASSVRGINNEQF
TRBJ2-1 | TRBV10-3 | AIRTGLAGSDEQF
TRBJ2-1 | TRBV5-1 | ASTRRQGARNEQF
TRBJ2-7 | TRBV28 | ASSSRYSYEQY
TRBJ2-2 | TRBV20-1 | SATGPSPGELF
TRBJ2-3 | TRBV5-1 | ASSTGSTDTQY
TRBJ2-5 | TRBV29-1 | SVGLAGLIQETQY
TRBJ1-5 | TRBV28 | ASSLWAGTSNQPQH
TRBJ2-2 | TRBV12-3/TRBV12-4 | ASRNSGLENTGELF
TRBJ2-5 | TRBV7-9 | ASSLALATETQY
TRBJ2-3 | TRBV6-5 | ASSYSTWREDTQY
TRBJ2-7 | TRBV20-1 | SVPVEPYEQY
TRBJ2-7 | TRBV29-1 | SVRRASSSYEQY
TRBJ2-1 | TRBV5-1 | ASSLDSSYNEQF
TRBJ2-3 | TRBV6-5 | ASSYSSAREGDTQY
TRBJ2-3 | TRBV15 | ATSRGSGTGTDTQY
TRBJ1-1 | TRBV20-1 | SARTGRDTEAF